This TCR beta chain originates from a study of OX40 agonist ivuxolimab in advanced cancers. CDR1 is LNHDA, CDR2 SQIVND, per germline (reference sequence). The CDR3 covers 13 residues. V was shortened by 6 bases and J by 1 base, with 9 bases between the two germline ends. Here immunoSEQ multiplex PCR was the method, and the copy in TCRdb shows in-frame clones only, minus some. The table includes 96,000 or so clones, less than 95% detected once. V is TRBV19 and J is TRBJ1-1; D may be TRBD1 (6 bases). The receptor's source is an adult with an advanced solid tumor such as melanoma, head and neck, liver or kidney cancer. Sequencing used CD4+ or CD8+ T cells sorted from blood, obtained in a trial of the OX40 agonist ivuxolimab. The CDR3, as DNA: TGTGCCAGTAGCAGGACAGCGAACACTGAAGCTTTCTTT. This translates into CASSRTANTEAFF.